The rows below give T cell receptor beta chains drawn from one sample of a study of molecular identifiers for immune sequencing clone quantification. Each CDR3 protein gets one entry after TCRdb re-called the PCR reads with MiXCR. This table has 600,000 to 650,000 distinct CDR3 sequences, just under 20% appearing once. The sequencing sample was made of naive CD8+ T cells from blood, with Jurkat cell RNA spiked in. The source is a human donor in good health. Some libraries in this study had Jurkat cell RNA spiked in. Both conserved end residues are part of each CDR3. A D gene is named only where the DNA matches it firmly. Size tells how often a clone was seen (once, few, many) or the class of an expanded clone, and some rows leave it out.

many	TRBV28	.	TRBJ2-1	CASSFPTESSYNEQFF	TGTGCCAGCAGTTTCCCCACGGAGAGCTCCTACAATGAGCAGTTCTTC
few	TRBV20-1	.	TRBJ2-6	CSARMWQSFSGANALTF	TGCAGTGCTCGAATGTGGCAGAGTTTCTCTGGGGCCAACGCCCTGACTTTC
many	TRBV4-1	.	TRBJ1-1	CASSQEGGTVTEAFF	TGCGCCAGCAGCCAAGAAGGTGGTACGGTCACTGAAGCTTTCTTT
many	TRBV4-3	.	TRBJ2-1	CASSQDATGRAYNEQFF	TGCGCCAGCAGCCAAGACGCGACAGGTAGGGCCTACAATGAGCAGTTCTTC
many	TRBV28	.	TRBJ1-5	CASSLYTGSNQPQHF	TGTGCCAGCAGTTTATATACAGGGAGCAATCAGCCCCAGCATTTT
many	TRBV7-9	.	TRBJ2-7	CASSLAPEFYEQYF	TGTGCCAGCAGCTTAGCTCCAGAATTCTACGAGCAGTACTTC
few	TRBV19	.	TRBJ1-4	CASSIFGEKLFF	TGTGCCAGTAGTATTTTTGGCGAAAAACTGTTTTTT
.	TRBV5-3	.	TRBJ1-1	CASSLRMSVGLNTEAFF	TGTGCCAGCAGCTTGAGGATGTCGGTGGGCCTGAACACTGAAGCTTTCTTT
many	TRBV7-9	.	TRBJ2-7	CASSNQRTAGEQYF	TGTGCCAGCAGCAACCAAAGGACAGCGGGGGAGCAGTACTTC
many	TRBV30	TRBD2	TRBJ2-3	CAWSGGDTDTQYF	TGTGCCTGGTCCGGGGGGGACACAGATACGCAGTATTTT
many	TRBV6-2/TRBV6-3	.	TRBJ1-5	CASSYSISLSGRKNQPQHF	TGTGCCAGCAGTTACTCAATTTCATTATCGGGACGGAAGAATCAGCCCCAGCATTTT
many	TRBV3-1	.	TRBJ2-3	CASSQESSKPYSRDTQYF	TGTGCCAGCAGCCAAGAAAGTTCTAAGCCCTATTCCAGAGATACGCAGTATTTT
many	TRBV5-4	.	TRBJ2-5	CASSLDTEKGYPETQYF	TGTGCCAGCAGCTTGGATACCGAGAAGGGGTACCCAGAGACCCAGTACTTC
many	TRBV7-9	TRBD1	TRBJ2-7	CASSLGHTGDSYEQYF	TGTGCCAGCAGCTTAGGGCATACAGGGGACTCCTACGAGCAGTACTTC
few	TRBV28	.	TRBJ1-1	CASSFPPPTEAFF	TGTGCCAGCAGTTTCCCCCCCCCCACTGAAGCTTTCTTT
few	TRBV7-9	.	TRBJ1-1	CASSRTSGEAFF	TGTGCCAGCAGCCGAACATCGGGTGAAGCTTTCTTT
few	TRBV20-1	.	TRBJ2-1	CSAPEFGSNYNEQFF	TGCAGTGCACCTGAGTTCGGGAGTAACTACAATGAGCAGTTCTTC
many	TRBV18	.	TRBJ2-5	CASSPMPSPGETQYF	TGTGCCAGCTCTCCTATGCCTAGCCCCGGAGAGACCCAGTACTTC
few	TRBV27	.	TRBJ2-7	CASKAGAERYSYEQYF	TGTGCCAGCAAGGCTGGTGCAGAAAGATACTCCTACGAGCAGTACTTC
once	TRBV24-1	.	TRBJ2-2	CATKDSSTGELFF	TGTGCCACCAAGGACAGCAGCACCGGGGAGCTGTTTTTT
many	TRBV5-6	.	TRBJ2-7	CASSLSYLTSPYEQYF	TGTGCCAGCAGCTTGTCTTATTTGACTAGTCCCTACGAGCAGTACTTC
many	TRBV28	.	TRBJ1-1	CASSFAVLGTEAFF	TGTGCCAGCAGTTTTGCGGTTTTGGGCACTGAAGCTTTCTTT
many	TRBV29-1	.	TRBJ2-3	CSVEGDTQYF	TGCAGCGTTGAGGGAGATACGCAGTATTTT
many	TRBV7-9	.	TRBJ1-5	CASSLARDDQPQHF	TGTGCCAGCAGCTTAGCGCGGGACGATCAGCCCCAGCATTTT
many	TRBV27	.	TRBJ1-2	CASSFTTAITGYTF	TGTGCCAGCAGTTTCACAACCGCCATTACGGGCTACACCTTC
many	TRBV29-1	TRBD1	TRBJ2-1	CSGDTGGGYNEQFF	TGCAGCGGGGATACAGGGGGCGGCTACAATGAGCAGTTCTTC
few	TRBV28	.	TRBJ1-1	CASSFRPYTEAFF	TGTGCCAGCAGTTTCCGTCCTTACACTGAAGCTTTCTTT
many	TRBV20-1	.	TRBJ1-6	CSARSNTPGQPNSPLHF	TGCAGTGCTAGATCAAATACACCGGGACAACCTAATTCACCCCTCCACTTT
.	TRBV7-9	.	TRBJ2-5	CASSLGAQETRYF	TGTGCCAGCAGCTTAGGGGCCCAAGAGACCCGGTACTTC
many	TRBV4-3	TRBD2	TRBJ2-2	CASSQDSSGRAIGELFF	TGCGCCAGCAGCCAAGATTCTAGCGGGAGGGCCATCGGGGAGCTGTTTTTT
once	TRBV4-3	.	TRBJ2-1	CASSQGRFLPSEQFF	TGCGCCAGCAGCCAAGGGAGGTTCCTTCCAAGTGAGCAGTTCTTC
few	TRBV30	.	TRBJ1-2	CAWSFGTNLNYGYTF	TGTGCCTGGAGCTTCGGGACAAACCTTAACTATGGCTACACCTTC
.	TRBV5-1	.	TRBJ2-7	CASGLGQGHYKQYF	TGCGCCAGCGGCCTCGGGCAGGGGCACTACAAGCAGTACTTC
many	TRBV7-9	TRBD1	TRBJ1-3	CASIDYTGQNSGNTIYF	TGTGCCAGCATCGATTACACGGGACAGAACTCTGGAAACACCATATATTTT
.	TRBV30	TRBD2	TRBJ2-3	CAWCEVGGSIDTQYF	TGTGCCTGGTGTGAAGTAGGCGGGAGTATAGATACGCAGTATTTT
many	TRBV14	.	TRBJ2-7	CASSQIARYEQYF	TGTGCCAGCAGCCAAATCGCCCGTTACGAGCAGTACTTC
.	TRBV6-6	.	TRBJ2-3	CASSYERGGTDTQYF	TGTGCCAGCAGTTACGAGAGGGGCGGCACAGATACGCAGTATTTT
few	TRBV19	TRBD1	TRBJ1-5	CASSIDRGNQPQHF	TGTGCCAGTTCAATCGACAGGGGGAATCAGCCCCAGCATTTT
many	TRBV6-1	TRBD1	TRBJ2-1	CASSPWTGLGEQFF	TGTGCCAGCAGTCCCTGGACAGGGCTCGGGGAGCAGTTCTTC
many	TRBV29-1	TRBD1	TRBJ2-2	CSVSTGDTGELFF	TGCAGCGTGTCTACAGGGGACACCGGGGAGCTGTTTTTT
many	TRBV10-3	.	TRBJ2-7	CAISESGGVDEQYF	TGTGCCATCAGTGAGTCCGGTGGAGTCGACGAGCAGTACTTC
many	TRBV30	.	TRBJ1-1	CAWSAFPGGRGDTEAFF	TGTGCCTGGAGTGCTTTTCCCGGGGGCCGGGGGGACACTGAAGCTTTCTTT
.	TRBV19	.	TRBJ2-7	CASSINAIALERYF	TGCGCCAGTAGTATTAACGCTATTGCCCTGGAGCGGTACTTC
many	TRBV28	.	TRBJ2-3	CASSLDRRASTDTQYF	TGTGCCAGCAGTCTCGACAGGAGAGCTAGCACAGATACGCAGTATTTT
many	TRBV28	.	TRBJ2-3	CASSGTRAWTDTQYF	TGTGCCAGCAGTGGGACAAGGGCGTGGACAGATACGCAGTATTTT
many	TRBV12-3/TRBV12-4	TRBD1	TRBJ1-1	CASSSYRGATEAFF	TGTGCCAGCAGTTCCTACAGGGGTGCCACTGAAGCTTTCTTT
.	TRBV19	.	TRBJ1-5	CASSPTGGLVQPQHF	TGTGCCAGTAGTCCCACGGGAGGTCTCGTTCAGCCCCAGCATTTT
.	TRBV5-4	TRBD1	TRBJ1-4	CASSSGTEYGEKLFF	TGTGCCAGCAGCTCTGGGACAGAATATGGGGAAAAACTGTTTTTT
many	TRBV4-1	.	TRBJ1-2	CASSQDRQGPIYGYTF	TGCGCCAGCAGCCAAGACAGGCAGGGGCCCATTTATGGCTACACCTTC
many	TRBV24-1	.	TRBJ2-2	CATSEVGQNTGELFF	TGTGCCACCAGTGAAGTAGGACAGAACACCGGGGAGCTGTTTTTT
many	TRBV7-2	.	TRBJ1-6	CASSTGLSDNSPLHF	TGTGCCAGCAGCACCGGTCTGTCAGATAATTCACCCCTCCACTTT
many	TRBV5-6	.	TRBJ1-3	CASSLEVSGNTIYF	TGTGCCAGCAGCTTGGAGGTCTCTGGAAACACCATATATTTT
many	TRBV12-3/TRBV12-4	TRBD1	TRBJ2-4	CASSLVQGVDKNIQYF	TGTGCCAGCAGTTTAGTGCAGGGGGTCGACAAAAACATTCAGTACTTC
.	TRBV29-1	TRBD2	TRBJ2-7	CSVRASGSYEQYF	TGCAGCGTCCGGGCTAGCGGGTCCTACGAGCAGTACTTC
many	TRBV12-3/TRBV12-4	TRBD1	TRBJ1-4	CGSGGSSSEKLFF	TGTGGTTCAGGGGGCAGCAGTAGTGAAAAACTGTTTTTT
few	TRBV19	.	TRBJ2-2	CASSIGRRGSGELFF	TGTGCCAGTAGTATAGGACGCCGGGGGTCCGGGGAGCTGTTTTTT